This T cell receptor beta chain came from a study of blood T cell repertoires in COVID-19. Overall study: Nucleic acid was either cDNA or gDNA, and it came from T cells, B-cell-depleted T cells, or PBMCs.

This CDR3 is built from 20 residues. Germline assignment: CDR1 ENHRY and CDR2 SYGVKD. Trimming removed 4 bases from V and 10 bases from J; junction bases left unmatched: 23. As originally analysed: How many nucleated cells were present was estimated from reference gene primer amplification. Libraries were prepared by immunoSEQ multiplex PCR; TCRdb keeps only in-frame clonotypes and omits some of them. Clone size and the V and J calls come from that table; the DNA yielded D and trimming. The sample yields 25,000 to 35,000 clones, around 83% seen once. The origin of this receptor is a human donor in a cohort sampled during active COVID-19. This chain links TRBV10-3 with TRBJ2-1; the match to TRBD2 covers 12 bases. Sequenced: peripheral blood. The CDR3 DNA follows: TGTGCCATCAGTGTGTGGGGGGACAGGGCCCGGTGGACTAGCGGGGAGGAGCAGTTCTTC. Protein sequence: CAISVWGDRARWTSGEEQFF.